The 27 T cell receptor beta chains listed next were all sequenced from one sample in a study of cytomegalovirus exposure and HLA in healthy donors. The PCR was carried out with 60 Vbeta primers and 13 Jbeta primers. Method: immunoSEQ multiplex PCR; TCRdb's copy keeps in-frame clones and lacks some. Its listing shows roughly 100,000 clones. The sequencing input was PBMCs. The source of these receptors is a woman in her twenties or thirties in good health and CMV-seronegative.

J is TRBJ1-5 and V is TRBV6-5; 11 bases are a match to TRBD1. V dropped 6 bases and J dropped 4; count of bases not matched to a gene: 5. CDR1 MNHEY and CDR2 SVGAGI come from the germline V gene. This CDR3 is 15 amino acids long. The CDR3, as DNA: TGTGCCAGCAGAGACCGGGACAGGGGGAATCAGCCCCAGCATTTT. Protein product: CASRDRDRGNQPQHF.

The rearrangement links TRBV5-5 to TRBJ2-1; 7 bases align to TRBD2. This CDR3 comprises 14 residues. The V and J ends lost 4 bases and 8 bases, in that order; junction bases with no gene match: 9. CDR1 is SGHKS and CDR2 is YYEKEE in the germline V gene (reference sequence). The CDR3 is CASSIRTSRDEQFF. Written as DNA, the CDR3 is TGTGCCAGCAGCATTAGGACTAGTAGGGATGAGCAGTTCTTC.

V is TRBV6-1 and J is TRBJ1-6, with unresolved D. Germline V gene data show CDR1 as MNHNS and CDR2 as SASEGT. The CDR3 contains 15 residues. The ends were cut back, 4 bases at V and 7 bases at J, with 14 bases in the middle. The CDR3 sequence: CASSARTTENSPLHF. The CDR3 DNA sequence: TGTGCCAGCAGTGCCCGCACTACGGAGAATTCACCCCTCCACTTT.

V is TRBV6-4 and J is TRBJ2-2; tentatively, D is TRBD2 (5 bases). The germline V gene has CDR1 MRHNA and CDR2 SNTAGT. The CDR3 length is 15 residues. V was cut by 3 bases and J by 4 bases, with 12 bases left in between. CDR3 nucleotide sequence: TGTGCCAGCAGTGATTCCCTCGGAGGCACCGGGGAGCTGTTTTTT. The encoded protein is CASSDSLGGTGELFF.

This chain joins TRBV19 and TRBJ2-1, with 8 bases matching TRBD2. The germline V gene has CDR1 LNHDA and CDR2 SQIVND (reference sequence). With 6 bases clipped from V and 8 bases from J, the junction kept 9 bases outside the gene matches. The CDR3 is 14 amino acids. CDR3 DNA: TGTGCCAGTAGCTTTGGGACTAGTCTGTATGAGCAGTTCTTC. As protein: CASSFGTSLYEQFF.

This chain uses TRBV29-1 with TRBJ2-1; a weak D match, TRBD2 (6 bases). Per germline, CDR1 SQVTM and CDR2 ANQGSEA. This CDR3 has 13 amino acids. Deletions cut 6 bases from V and 6 bases from J, with 15 bases between. The CDR3 reads CSVFSGLSNEQFF. The CDR3 nucleotides are TGCAGCGTGTTCTCGGGACTCTCCAATGAGCAGTTCTTC.

The CDR3 sequence: CASSQEVGTGTEAFF. For the CDR3, the DNA is TGTGCCAGCAGCCAAGAAGTTGGCACGGGCACTGAAGCTTTCTTT. V usage is TRBV4-2 and J usage is TRBJ1-1; D is ambiguous. The germline gives CDR1 LGHNA, CDR2 YNFKEQ. The V and J ends lost 0 bases and 4 bases respectively, with 12 bases between them. The CDR3 loop spans 15 amino acids.

J is TRBJ2-1 and V is TRBV19; D gene ambiguous. V gave up 3 bases and J gave up 6 bases, with 15 bases separating them. CDR1 is LNHDA and CDR2 is SQIVND in the germline V gene (reference sequence). CDR3 length: 15 residues. The DNA of the CDR3 is TGTGCCAGTAGTATTCTTAGTCATGCACTCAATGAGCAGTTCTTC. This translates into CASSILSHALNEQFF. The full variable domain, its missing parts supplied by reference TRBV19 and TRBJ2-1, is DGGITQSPKYLFRKEGQNVTLSCEQNLNHDAMYWYRQDPGQGLRLIYYSQIVNDFQKGDIAEGYSVSREKKESFPLTVTSAQKNPTAFYLCASSILSHALNEQFFGPGTRLTVL.

The chain joins TRBV7-3 to TRBJ2-2; 8 positions agree with TRBD2. The CDR3 runs to 16 residues. Germline lookup yields CDR1 SGHTA and CDR2 FQGTGA. V lost 6 bases and J lost 1; bases outside the gene matches: 7. The CDR3 nucleotides read TGTGCCAGCAGTCTAAGCGGGAGCGGGAACACCGGGGAGCTGTTTTTT. Translated, it gives CASSLSGSGNTGELFF.

CDR3 region: CASADLWDTAYGYTF. Written as DNA, the CDR3 is TGTGCCAGCGCAGACCTCTGGGACACAGCCTATGGCTACACCTTC. This chain links TRBV27 with TRBJ1-2; possibly TRBD1 for D (6 bases). The CDR3 runs to 15 residues. Germline CDR1 reads MNHEY; CDR2 reads SMNVEV (reference sequence). The V and J ends lost 8 bases and 4 bases respectively, with 20 bases between them.

This sequence joins TRBV9 and TRBJ1-1; TRBD1 matches at 9 bases. Unmatched junction bases numbered 2, after V lost 5 bases and J lost 3 bases. This CDR3 region has 13 residues. Germline-derived CDR1 and CDR2 are SGDLS and YYNGEE. Here the CDR3 DNA reads TGTGCCAGCAGTAGGGACAGGGACACTGAAGCTTTCTTT. Translation: CASSRDRDTEAFF.

The genes are TRBV6-5 and TRBJ1-2; perhaps TRBD1 as D (5 bases). This CDR3 has 15 residues. CDR1 and CDR2 from the germline V gene are MNHEY and SVGAGI. Trimming left V 2 bases short and J 0 bases short, with 10 bases between. CDR3 sequence (DNA): TGTGCCAGCAGTTACACAGGCCCCTCTAACTATGGCTACACCTTC. It translates to CASSYTGPSNYGYTF.

V is TRBV6-4 and J is TRBJ2-1, with 8 bases matching TRBD2. Trimming at V came to 4 bases and at J to 6 bases, leaving 11 bases not matched to a gene. Germline CDR1 is MRHNA and CDR2 is SNTAGT. This CDR3 region has 16 residues. This CDR3 is CASSVSYGGAANEQFF. The CDR3 DNA follows: TGTGCCAGCAGTGTCTCTTACGGGGGGGCAGCCAATGAGCAGTTCTTC.

The V gene is TRBV6-5, the J gene TRBJ2-3; 8 bases agree with TRBD2. There are 14 residues in the CDR3. V trimming: 8 bases; J trimming: 5 bases; junction bases outside the gene matches: 9. Germline V gene lookup returns CDR1 MNHEY and CDR2 SVGAGI. CDR3 bases: TGTGCCAGCGGGTTGTCGGGGGGGCAAGATACGCAGTATTTT. It translates to CASGLSGGQDTQYF.

The rearrangement joins TRBV25-1 to TRBJ1-5; D gene ambiguous. The CDR3 consists of 14 residues. Trimming left V 3 bases short and J 7 bases short, with 13 bases between. Germline CDR1 is MGHDK and CDR2 is SYGVNS. CDR3 sequence (DNA): TGTGCCAGCAGTGATCCTGGGAGTGCCCAGCCCCAGCATTTT. Protein product: CASSDPGSAQPQHF.

The V and J genes are TRBV7-8 and TRBJ1-2; TRBD1 agrees at 10 bases. The CDR3 is 13 residues long. The germline V gene has CDR1 SGHVS and CDR2 FQNEAQ. J was trimmed by 8 bases and V by 5 bases; bases with no gene match: 5. The CDR3 reads CASSTRTGGGYTF. CDR3 sequence (DNA): TGTGCCAGCAGCACCCGGACAGGGGGGGGCTACACCTTC.

This chain connects TRBV15 to TRBJ1-4; 9 bases line up with TRBD1. The CDR3 extends over 14 amino acids. V shed 4 bases, J shed 6 bases, and the junction held 3 bases outside the gene matches. CDR1 and CDR2 (germline): LNHNV, YYDKDF (reference sequence). CDR3 sequence (DNA): TGTGCCACCAGCAAAAGACAGGGGGATGAAAAACTGTTTTTT. It specifies CATSKRQGDEKLFF.

The chain has TRBV28 and TRBJ2-7; possible D gene TRBD2, 6 bases. The CDR3 contains 12 residues. Trimming removed 6 bases from V and 5 bases from J, with 11 bases in between. Germline V gene sequence: CDR1 MDHEN, CDR2 SYDVKM. The CDR3 here is CASSPGGNEQYF. The CDR3 DNA reads TGTGCCAGCAGCCCCGGAGGGAACGAGCAGTACTTC.

The rearrangement joins TRBV27 to TRBJ2-7; possible D gene TRBD1, 5 bases. CDR3 length: 14 residues. Deletions cut 3 bases from V and 1 base from J, with 10 bases between. Germline V CDR1 and CDR2: MNHEY, SMNVEV (reference sequence). CDR3 region: CASSLMDTSYEQYF. The DNA of the CDR3 is TGTGCCAGCAGTTTGATGGACACGTCCTACGAGCAGTACTTC.

The chain has TRBV4-2 and TRBJ2-5; 10 bases align to TRBD2. The CDR3 runs 15 residues. Germline CDR1 and CDR2: LGHNA and YNFKEQ. With 0 bases clipped from V and 4 bases from J, the junction kept 2 bases outside the gene matches. The CDR3 reads CASSQEAGGGETQYF. In DNA, the CDR3 is TGTGCCAGCAGCCAAGAAGCGGGGGGGGGAGAGACCCAGTACTTC.

The chain is built from TRBV7-9 and TRBJ1-5; D is unresolved. The germline V and J ends were trimmed by 3 bases and 4 bases, with 7 bases remaining between them. CDR1 is SEHNR, CDR2 FQNEAQ, per germline (reference sequence). CDR3 length: 13 residues. The CDR3 region is CASSLTGNQPQHF. CDR3 DNA: TGTGCCAGCAGCTTGACTGGGAATCAGCCCCAGCATTTT.

This chain joins TRBV27 and TRBJ1-1; tentative D call: TRBD1 (5 bases). The length of the CDR3 is 16 residues. Germline V gene sequence: CDR1 MNHEY, CDR2 SMNVEV (reference sequence). Trimming took 5 bases from V and 1 from J, leaving 17 bases between them. The CDR3 DNA follows: TGTGCCAGCAGTCCATATACAGGTCTGGCGAACACTGAAGCTTTCTTT. It specifies CASSPYTGLANTEAFF.

This chain links TRBV7-2 with TRBJ2-2, with D possibly matching TRBD2 (5 bases). The CDR3 sequence is 13 residues long. The V gene lost 5 bases and the J gene lost 7 bases, with 11 bases spanning the gap. CDR1 and CDR2 (germline): SGHTA, FQGNSA. The CDR3 protein is CASSAWTGGELFF. Written as DNA, the CDR3 is TGTGCCAGCAGCGCATGGACTGGCGGGGAGCTGTTTTTT.

The gene calls are TRBV29-1 and TRBJ2-7; TRBD2 aligns across 12 bases. This CDR3 spans 14 amino acids. CDR1 is SQVTM, CDR2 ANQGSEA, per germline. The V gene end was trimmed by 2 bases and the J gene end by 1 base; junction bases not matched to a gene: 0. The CDR3 DNA sequence: TGCAGCGTTGAACTAGCGGGGGGGTCCTACGAGCAGTACTTC. It specifies CSVELAGGSYEQYF.

The genes are TRBV5-1 and TRBJ1-2; maybe TRBD1 (5 bases). V was clipped by 4 bases and J by 0 bases, with 10 bases between them. Germline V gene sequence: CDR1 SGHRS, CDR2 YFSETQ. This CDR3 has 14 residues. In nucleotides, the CDR3 is TGCGCCAGCAGCCCGTTGACAGCTAACTATGGCTACACCTTC. As protein: CASSPLTANYGYTF.

V and J are TRBV9 and TRBJ1-3, with 7 bases matching TRBD1. Losses at the gene ends were 3 bases for V and 0 bases for J; bases not matched to a gene: 9. The CDR3 runs to 17 residues. The germline V gene has CDR1 SGDLS and CDR2 YYNGEE. The CDR3 loop reads CASSARTGTYSGNTIYF. The CDR3 DNA is TGTGCCAGCAGCGCCCGGACAGGAACCTACTCTGGAAACACCATATATTTT.

The V and J genes are TRBV19 and TRBJ2-1, with 10 bases lining up with TRBD1. This CDR3 has 14 amino acids. Looked up from germline, CDR1 is LNHDA and CDR2 is SQIVND (reference sequence). After removal of 9 bases from V and 9 bases from J, the junction contained 11 bases not matched to a gene. The CDR3 sequence: CASTGTGVAGEQFF. CDR3 in DNA: TGTGCCAGCACCGGGACAGGGGTAGCGGGTGAGCAGTTCTTC.